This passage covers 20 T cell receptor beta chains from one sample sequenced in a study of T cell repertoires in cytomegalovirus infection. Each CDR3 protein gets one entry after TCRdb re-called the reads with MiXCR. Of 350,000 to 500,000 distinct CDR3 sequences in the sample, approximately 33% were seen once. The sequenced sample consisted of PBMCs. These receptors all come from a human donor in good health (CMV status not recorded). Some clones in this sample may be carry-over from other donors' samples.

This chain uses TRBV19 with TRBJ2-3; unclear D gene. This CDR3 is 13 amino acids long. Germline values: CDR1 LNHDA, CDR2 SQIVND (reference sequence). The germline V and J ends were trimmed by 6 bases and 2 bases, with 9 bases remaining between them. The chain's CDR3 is CASRETVTDTQYF. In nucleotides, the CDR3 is TGTGCCAGTAGGGAAACAGTCACAGATACGCAGTATTTT.

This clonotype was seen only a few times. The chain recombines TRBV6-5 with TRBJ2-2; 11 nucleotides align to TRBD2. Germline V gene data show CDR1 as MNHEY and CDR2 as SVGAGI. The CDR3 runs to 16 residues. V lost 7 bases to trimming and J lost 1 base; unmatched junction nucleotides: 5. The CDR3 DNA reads TGTGCCAGCAACCCGGGACTAGCGGTGAACACCGGGGAGCTGTTTTTT. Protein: CASNPGLAVNTGELFF.

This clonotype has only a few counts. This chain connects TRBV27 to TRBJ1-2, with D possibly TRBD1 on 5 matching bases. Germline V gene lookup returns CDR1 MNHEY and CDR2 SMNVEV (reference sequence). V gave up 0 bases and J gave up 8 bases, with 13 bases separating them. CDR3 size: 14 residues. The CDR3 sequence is CASSLSRGAGGYTF. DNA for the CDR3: TGTGCCAGCAGTTTATCAAGGGGTGCGGGCGGCTACACCTTC.

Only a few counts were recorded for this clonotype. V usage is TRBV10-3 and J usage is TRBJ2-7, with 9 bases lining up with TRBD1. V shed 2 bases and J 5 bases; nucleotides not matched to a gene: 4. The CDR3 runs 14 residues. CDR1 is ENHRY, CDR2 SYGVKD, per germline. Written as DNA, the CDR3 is TGTGCCATCAGTGAGACAGGGGGCAGGGACGAGCAGTACTTC. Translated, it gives CAISETGGRDEQYF.

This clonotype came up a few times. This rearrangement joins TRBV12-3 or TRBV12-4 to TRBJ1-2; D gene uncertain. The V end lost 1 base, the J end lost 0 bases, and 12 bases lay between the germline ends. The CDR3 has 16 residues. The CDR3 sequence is CASSLGVALANYGYTF. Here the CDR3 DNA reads TGTGCCAGCAGTTTAGGGGTCGCCTTAGCTAACTATGGCTACACCTTC.

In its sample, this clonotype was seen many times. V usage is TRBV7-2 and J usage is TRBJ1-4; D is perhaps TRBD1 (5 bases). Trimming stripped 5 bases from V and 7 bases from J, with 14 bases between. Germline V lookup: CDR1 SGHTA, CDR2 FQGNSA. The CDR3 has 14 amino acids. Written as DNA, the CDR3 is TGTGCCAGCAGCGTCCGTCTGAGGGGTGAAAAACTGTTTTTT. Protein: CASSVRLRGEKLFF. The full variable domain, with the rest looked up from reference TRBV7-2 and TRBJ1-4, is GAGVSQSPSNKVTEKGKDVELRCDPISGHTALYWYRQSLGQGLEFLIYFQGNSAPDKSGLPSDRFSAERTGGSVSTLTIQRTQQEDSAVYLCASSVRLRGEKLFFGSGTQLSVL.

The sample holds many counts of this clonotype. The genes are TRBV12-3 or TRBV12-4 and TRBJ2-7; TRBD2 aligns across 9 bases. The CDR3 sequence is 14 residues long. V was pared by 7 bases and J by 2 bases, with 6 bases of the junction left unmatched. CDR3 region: CASTIAGAAYEQYF. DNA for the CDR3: TGTGCCAGCACTATAGCGGGGGCTGCCTACGAGCAGTACTTC.

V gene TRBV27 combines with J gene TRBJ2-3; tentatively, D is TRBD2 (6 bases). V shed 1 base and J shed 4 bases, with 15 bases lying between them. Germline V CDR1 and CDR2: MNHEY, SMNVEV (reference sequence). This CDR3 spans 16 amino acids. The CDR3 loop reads CASSLLWGDSADTQYF. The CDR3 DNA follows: TGTGCCAGCAGTTTATTGTGGGGGGATAGCGCAGATACGCAGTATTTT.

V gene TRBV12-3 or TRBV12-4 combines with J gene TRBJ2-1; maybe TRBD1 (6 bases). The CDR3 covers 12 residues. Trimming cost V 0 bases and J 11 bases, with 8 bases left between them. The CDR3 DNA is TGTGCCAGCAGTTTAGCGGGGGACAAGCAGTTCTTC. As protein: CASSLAGDKQFF.

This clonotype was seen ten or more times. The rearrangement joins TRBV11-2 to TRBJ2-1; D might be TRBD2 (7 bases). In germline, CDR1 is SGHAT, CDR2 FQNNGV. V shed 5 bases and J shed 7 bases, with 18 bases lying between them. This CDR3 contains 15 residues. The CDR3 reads CASSPFGGGRNEQFF. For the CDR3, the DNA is TGTGCCAGCAGCCCCTTTGGGGGGGGGCGAAATGAGCAGTTCTTC.

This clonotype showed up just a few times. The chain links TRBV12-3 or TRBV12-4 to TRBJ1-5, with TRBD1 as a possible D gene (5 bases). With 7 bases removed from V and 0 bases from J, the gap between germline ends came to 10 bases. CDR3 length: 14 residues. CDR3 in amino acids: CASIAGGSNQPQHF. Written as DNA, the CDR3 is TGTGCCAGCATCGCGGGGGGTAGCAATCAGCCCCAGCATTTT.

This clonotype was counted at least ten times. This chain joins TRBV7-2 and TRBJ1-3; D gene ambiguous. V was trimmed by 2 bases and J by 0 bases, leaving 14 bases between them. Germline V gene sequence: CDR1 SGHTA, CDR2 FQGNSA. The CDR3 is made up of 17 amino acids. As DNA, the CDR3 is TGTGCCAGCAGCTTACTCTCCCCCGGCAGCTCTGGAAACACCATATATTTT. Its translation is CASSLLSPGSSGNTIYF.

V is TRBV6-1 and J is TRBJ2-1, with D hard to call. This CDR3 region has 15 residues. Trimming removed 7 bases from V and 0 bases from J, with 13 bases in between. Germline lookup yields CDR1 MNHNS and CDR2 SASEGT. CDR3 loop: CASMEWTSSYNEQFF. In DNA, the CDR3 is TGTGCCAGCATGGAGTGGACGTCCTCCTACAATGAGCAGTTCTTC.

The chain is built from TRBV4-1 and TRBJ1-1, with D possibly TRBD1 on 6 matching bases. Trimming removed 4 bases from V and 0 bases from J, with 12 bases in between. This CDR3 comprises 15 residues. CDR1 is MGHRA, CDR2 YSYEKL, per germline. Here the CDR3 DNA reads TGCGCCAGCAGCCTAACGCGGACAGTGAACACTGAAGCTTTCTTT. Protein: CASSLTRTVNTEAFF.

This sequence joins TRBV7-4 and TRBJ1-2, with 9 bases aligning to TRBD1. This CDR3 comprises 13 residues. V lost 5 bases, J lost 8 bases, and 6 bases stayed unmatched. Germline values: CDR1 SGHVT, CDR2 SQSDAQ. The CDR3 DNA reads TGTGCCAGCAGCAAGGGACAGGGCGCGGGCTACACCTTC. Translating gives CASSKGQGAGYTF.

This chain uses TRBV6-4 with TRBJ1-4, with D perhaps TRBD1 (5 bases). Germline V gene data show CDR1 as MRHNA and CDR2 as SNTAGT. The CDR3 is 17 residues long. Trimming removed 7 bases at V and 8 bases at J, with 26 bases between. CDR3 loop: CASNRTGTPKGGEKLFF. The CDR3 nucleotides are TGTGCCAGCAACCGAACCGGGACCCCTAAGGGTGGCGAAAAACTGTTTTTT.

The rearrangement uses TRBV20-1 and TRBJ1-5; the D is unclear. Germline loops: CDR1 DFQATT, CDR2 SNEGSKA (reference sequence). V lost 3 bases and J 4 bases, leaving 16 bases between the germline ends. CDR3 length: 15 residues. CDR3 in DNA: TGCAGTGCTAGGGGAGCTCGGGGAGGAAATCAGCCCCAGCATTTT. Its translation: CSARGARGGNQPQHF.

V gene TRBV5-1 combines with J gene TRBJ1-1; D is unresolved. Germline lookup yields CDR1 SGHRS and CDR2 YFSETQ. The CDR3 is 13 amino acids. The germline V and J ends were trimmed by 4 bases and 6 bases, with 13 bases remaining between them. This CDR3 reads CASSLVGGPEAFF. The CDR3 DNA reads TGCGCCAGCAGCCTGGTCGGCGGCCCTGAAGCTTTCTTT.

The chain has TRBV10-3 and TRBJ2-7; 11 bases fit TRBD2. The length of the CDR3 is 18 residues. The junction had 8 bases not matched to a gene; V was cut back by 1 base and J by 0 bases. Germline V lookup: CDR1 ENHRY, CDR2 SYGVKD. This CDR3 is CAISELASGGYNSYEQYF. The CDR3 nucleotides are TGTGCCATCAGTGAGTTGGCTAGCGGGGGGTATAACTCCTACGAGCAGTACTTC.

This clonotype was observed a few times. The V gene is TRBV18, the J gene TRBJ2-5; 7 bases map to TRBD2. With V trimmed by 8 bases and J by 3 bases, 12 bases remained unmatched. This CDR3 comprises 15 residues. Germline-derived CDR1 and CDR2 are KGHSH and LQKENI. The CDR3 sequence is CASLPGGRGEETQYF. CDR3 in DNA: TGTGCCAGCCTACCGGGGGGTAGGGGTGAAGAGACCCAGTACTTC.